Detailed here is one TCR beta chain. The sample originates from a study of blood T cell repertoires in COVID-19. On the study more broadly: Spain, Italy and the United States supplied samples that represented acute and convalescent COVID-19. Sources were T cells, B-cell-depleted T cells, or PBMCs; the material itself was cDNA or gDNA.

Sequencing was performed with immunoSEQ multiplex PCR; in TCRdb, only in-frame clones are kept and a portion is missing. Of approximately 150,000 clones listed, 85% to 90% are singletons. The clonotype comes from a man aged 50 or older with active or convalescent COVID-19. The sample comprised peripheral blood.

In nucleotides, the CDR3 is TGTGCCACCAGCAATGACAGGACTAACACTGAAGCTTTCTTT. This gives the protein CATSNDRTNTEAFF. The chain carries TRBV15 and TRBJ1-1, with D tentatively TRBD1 (6 bases). From germline, CDR1 is LNHNV and CDR2 YYDKDF (reference sequence). Trimming shortened V by 4 bases and J by 2 bases, and 11 bases separated the two germline ends. The CDR3 consists of 14 residues.